This entry features one T cell receptor (beta chain) sequence. The antigen remains unidentified. The record originates from a study of blood T cells in healthy people across ages. Trimming took off 1 base at V and 8 bases at J, with 11 bases between the two ends. CDR1 SEHNR and CDR2 FQNEAQ come from the germline V gene (reference sequence). The CDR3 contains 14 residues. The authors ran a second PCR of about 6 to 11 cycles using a sample-barcoded 5' primer and a J-beta primer mix. Every cDNA was tagged by a template-switch adaptor with 12 random nucleotides. TCRdb processed the 5' RACE reads anew with MiXCR; each CDR3 protein has one entry. The sample lists some 1.6 million distinct CDR3 sequences, about 32% occurring once. Researchers isolated at least 6 million PBMCs per sample. Findings and caveats of the study: Estimates based on one million T cells were treated as lower bounds.

V and J are TRBV7-9 and TRBJ1-4; possible D gene TRBD1, 5 bases. Sequences were obtained from blood. This TCR derives from a woman aged 25 to 45 in good health. This CDR3 is CASSLGDRLEKLFF. The CDR3 nucleotides are TGTGCCAGCAGCTTAGGGGACCGGCTCGAAAAACTGTTTTTT.